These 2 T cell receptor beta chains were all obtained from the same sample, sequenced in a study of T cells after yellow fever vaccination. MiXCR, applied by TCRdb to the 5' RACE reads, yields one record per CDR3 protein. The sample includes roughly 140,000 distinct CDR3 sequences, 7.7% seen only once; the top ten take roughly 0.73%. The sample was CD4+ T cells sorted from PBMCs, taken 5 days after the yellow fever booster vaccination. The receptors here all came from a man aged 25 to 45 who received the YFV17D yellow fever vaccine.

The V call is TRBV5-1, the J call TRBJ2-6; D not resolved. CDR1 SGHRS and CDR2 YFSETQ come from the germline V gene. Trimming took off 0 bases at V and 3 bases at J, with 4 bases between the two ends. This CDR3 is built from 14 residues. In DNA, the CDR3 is TGCGCCAGCAGCTTGGCGGGTGGGGCCAACGTCCTGACTTTC. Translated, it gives CASSLAGGANVLTF.

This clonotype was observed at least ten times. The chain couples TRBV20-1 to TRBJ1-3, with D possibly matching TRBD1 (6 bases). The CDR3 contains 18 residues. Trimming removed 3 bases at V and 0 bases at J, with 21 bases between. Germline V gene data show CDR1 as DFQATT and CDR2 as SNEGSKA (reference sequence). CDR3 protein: CSASSPYAGTFSGNTIYF. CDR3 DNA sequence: TGCAGTGCTAGTTCACCTTACGCCGGGACATTCTCTGGAAACACCATATATTTT.